This record covers a single TCR beta chain. As yet, its antigen is unknown. The germline V gene encodes CDR1 MNHNS and CDR2 SASEGT. The V gene lost 6 bases and the J gene lost 2 bases, with 14 bases spanning the gap. CDR3 size: 14 residues. This entry is derived from a study of regulatory T cells. The PCR used 52 TRBV and 13 TRBJ primers. Assay: immunoSEQ multiplex PCR; the TCRdb copy retains only in-frame clones and omits some. The sample holds around 30,000 clones, more than 85% seen once. Autoimmunity was present in every CD3G-deficient patient, worse in two. Patients aged 2 to 39 years had fewer naive T cells. Regulatory (CD25-high CD127-low) and conventional (CD25-low CD127-high) CD4+ T cells were sorted separately. Study results and caveats: Skewed V and J usage and few unique V-J pairs marked patient repertoires, most in Tregs. Hydrophobic residues at CDR3 positions 6 and 7 were enriched in conventional CD4+ T cells of CD3G-deficient patients.

The sample consisted of conventional CD4+ T cells sorted from blood. J is TRBJ2-7 and V is TRBV6-1; TRBD1 might be the D (7 bases). This sequence originates from a child under 10 years old with CD3G deficiency. As DNA, the CDR3 is TGTGCCAGCAGAGGGGGCGGGAAAGCCTACGAGCAGTACTTC. Amino acids: CASRGGGKAYEQYF.